The entry that follows covers one TCR beta chain sequence. Its antigen is not identified. These data belong to a study of CD8+ T cells in alopecia areata. On the study more broadly: Oral tofacitinib (5 to 10 mg twice daily) was administered to treated patients. Study results and caveats: Unlike in mice, where it was clearer, TCR sharing across patients was less clear, possibly HLA-related.

Extraction and reverse transcription of RNA yielded cDNA as the sequencing template. Using immunoSEQ multiplex PCR, the repertoire was profiled, and TCRdb retains in-frame clones only, with some absent. The sample has some 180,000 clones, more than 60% seen once. Germline trimming cut 0 bases from V and 4 bases from J; bases unmatched to any gene: 4. This CDR3 has 15 residues. Germline assignment: CDR1 KGHSH and CDR2 LQKENI. The J gene is TRBJ2-7, the V gene TRBV18; 9 bases map to TRBD1. The specimen was CD4+ T cells sorted from blood, collected at week 0. The receptor was isolated from a human donor with alopecia areata. Here the CDR3 reads CASSPPDRGGYEQYF. The CDR3 region has the DNA TGTGCCAGCTCACCACCCGACAGGGGGGGATACGAGCAGTACTTC.